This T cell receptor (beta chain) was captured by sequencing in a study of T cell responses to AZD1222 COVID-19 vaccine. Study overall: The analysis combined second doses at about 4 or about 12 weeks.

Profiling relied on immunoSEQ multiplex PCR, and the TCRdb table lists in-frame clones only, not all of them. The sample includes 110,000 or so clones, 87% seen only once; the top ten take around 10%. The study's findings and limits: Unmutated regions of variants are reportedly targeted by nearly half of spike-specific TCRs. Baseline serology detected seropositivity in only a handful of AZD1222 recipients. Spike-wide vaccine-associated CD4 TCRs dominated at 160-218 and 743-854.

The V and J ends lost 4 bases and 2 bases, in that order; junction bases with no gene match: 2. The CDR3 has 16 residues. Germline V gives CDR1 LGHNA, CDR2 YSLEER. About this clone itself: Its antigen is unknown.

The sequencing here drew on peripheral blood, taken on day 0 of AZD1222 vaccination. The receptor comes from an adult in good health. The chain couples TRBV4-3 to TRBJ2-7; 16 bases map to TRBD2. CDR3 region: CASSRGTSGRAYEQYF. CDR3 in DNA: TGCGCCAGCAGCCGAGGGACTAGCGGGAGGGCCTACGAGCAGTACTTC.